The source of this T cell receptor beta chain is a study of CD8 T cells in Susac syndrome. Study as a whole: Susac syndrome patients were untreated, on corticosteroids with some adding intravenous immunoglobulin, or on intravenous immunoglobulin only.

An input of roughly 0.45 to 1 ug of RNA was subjected to reverse transcription using random hexamers. It was immunoSEQ multiplex PCR that amplified TCR beta CDR3 across 54 Vbeta and 13 Jbeta. TCRdb reanalysed the immunoSEQ multiplex PCR reads using MiXCR and keeps one entry per CDR3 protein. The profile shows over 150,000 distinct CDR3 sequences, 90% to 96% of them singletons. Sequencing used CD4+ T cells from PBMCs. This clonotype was sampled from a human donor with Susac syndrome.

The CDR3: CARGGQVYEQYV. Written as DNA, the CDR3 is TGTGCCAGGGGCGGACAGGTCTACGAGCAGTACGTC. The V call is TRBV2, the J call TRBJ2-7; TRBD1 matches at 7 bases. Germline-derived CDR1 and CDR2 are SNHLY and FYNNEI. The V gene end was trimmed by 9 bases and the J gene end by 3 bases; junction bases not matched to a gene: 5. This CDR3 region has 12 residues.